A selection of T cell receptor beta chains follows, all from one sample in a study of shared clonotypes between healthy human individuals. Here immunoSEQ multiplex PCR was the method, and the copy in TCRdb shows in-frame clones only, minus some. The sample records about 1.9 million clones, approximately 92% being singletons. What was sequenced was naive CD8+ T cells from PBMCs. These TCRs come from a man aged 18 to 30 in good health. Some clones in this sample may be carry-over from other donors' samples. CDR3s include the opening cysteine and the closing phenylalanine or tryptophan.

V: TRBV9; CDR3: CASNQLGFQYF
V: TRBV12-5; CDR3: CASGLDRAYEQYF
V: TRBV18; CDR3: CASSLSGDSETQYF
V: TRBV10-3; CDR3: CAIRNKKGAGETQYF
V: TRBV27; CDR3: CASSLLSVPQGLYEQYF
V: TRBV7-9; CDR3: CASSLWVGADQPQHF
V: TRBV19; CDR3: CASSGWERMNTEAFF
V: TRBV10-3; CDR3: CAITGGSDQPQHF
V: TRBV5-1; CDR3: CASSSIPGLADYNEQFF
V: TRBV27; CDR3: CASRMRGVNTEAFF
V: TRBV11-2; CDR3: CASSLDEVWTRETQYF
V: TRBV19; CDR3: CTTRRGTTYEQYF
V: TRBV28; CDR3: CASSFIDGWDFEAFF
V: TRBV6-1; CDR3: CASSDKLAGYEQYF
V: TRBV11-2; CDR3: CASSKASGYNTGELFF